One and the same sample provided the 30 T cell receptor beta chains below, sequenced in a study of shared clonotypes between healthy human individuals (dated by TCRdb to the early 2020s). Library preparation was by the immunoSEQ multiplex PCR assay. In its TCRdb copy, this immuneACCESS table keeps in-frame sequences only and misses some clones. Where compared with another copy, unresolved V genes explain less than half of these, and the others have no known cause. A total of around 2.5 million clones appear in this sample, 93% of them only once. About 0.34% of the sample belongs to the ten largest clones. Sequenced material: naive CD4+ T cells from PBMCs. The cell subset or site label corresponds to: CD45RA+ positively selected. All receptors derive from a man aged 18 to 30 in good health. Some clones in this sample may be carry-over from other donors' samples.

The chain joins TRBV2 to TRBJ1-2, with TRBD1 matching over 7 bases. With 3 bases clipped from V and 10 bases from J, the junction kept 11 bases outside the gene matches. The CDR3 extends over 14 amino acids. Germline assignment: CDR1 SNHLY and CDR2 FYNNEI. CDR3 amino acids: CASSDRGTLSDYTF. In nucleotides, the CDR3 is TGTGCCAGCAGTGACAGGGGGACTCTAAGTGACTACACCTTC.

V and J are TRBV11-2 and TRBJ2-2; 9 nucleotides align to TRBD1. The V gene's germline CDR1 is SGHAT and CDR2 FQNNGV. The V and J ends lost 5 bases and 4 bases, in that order; junction bases with no gene match: 5. CDR3 length: 15 amino acids. The CDR3 DNA reads TGTGCCAGCAGCCTCGGGACAGGGTCCACCGGGGAGCTGTTTTTT. Amino acids: CASSLGTGSTGELFF.

On this clone itself: This sample includes further DNA sequences coding for the same CDR3. The chain carries TRBV10-1 and TRBJ1-2; D is unresolved. CDR1 is WNHNN and CDR2 is SYGVQD in the germline V gene (reference sequence). The CDR3 is 13 amino acids. Trimming stripped 0 bases from V and 2 bases from J, with 4 bases between. CDR3 residues: CASSESGNYGYTF. CDR3 in DNA: TGCGCCAGCAGTGAGTCGGGGAACTATGGCTACACCTTC.

The rearrangement uses TRBV11-3 and TRBJ2-1, with 7 positions matching TRBD2. From germline, CDR1 is SGHNT and CDR2 YENEEA. J was trimmed by 5 bases and V by 5 bases; bases with no gene match: 3. This CDR3 is 13 amino acids long. CDR3 nucleotides: TGTGCCAGCAGCCAGCGGGAAGACAATGAGCAGTTCTTC. Translation: CASSQREDNEQFF.

The chain employs TRBV7-3 and TRBJ2-2; D perhaps matches TRBD2 (5 bases). Germline CDR1 is SGHTA and CDR2 is FQGTGA. V lost 3 bases and J lost 6, with 11 bases in between. This CDR3 is built from 14 residues. The CDR3 is CASSFQLVPGELFF. For the CDR3, the DNA is TGTGCCAGCAGCTTCCAACTAGTGCCCGGGGAGCTGTTTTTT.

The CDR3 bases are TGTGCCAGCAGTGTCAGAGTTGCCAGGACTAGATATGGGACCCAGTACTTC. Translation gives CASSVRVARTRYGTQYF. This chain joins TRBV28 and TRBJ2-5; 7 positions agree with TRBD2. This CDR3 region has 17 residues. The trim removed 5 bases at V and 7 bases at J, leaving 19 bases unmatched. Germline V gene lookup returns CDR1 MDHEN and CDR2 SYDVKM.

V and J are TRBV5-4 and TRBJ1-2; D not resolved. V lost 3 bases and J 8 bases, leaving 17 bases between the germline ends. CDR1 is SGHNT and CDR2 is YYREEE in the germline V gene (reference sequence). This CDR3 has 14 amino acids. The DNA of the CDR3 is TGTGCCAGCAGCTCCGGGCCGCCGTCTAGAGGCTACACCTTC. It encodes CASSSGPPSRGYTF.

J is TRBJ2-5 and V is TRBV30; D remains unclear. The V end was cut by 3 bases, the J end by 1 base, with 12 bases between. Germline V gene sequence: CDR1 GTSNPN, CDR2 SVGIG (reference sequence). This CDR3 has 14 amino acids. This chain's CDR3 is CAWSPSLVQETQYF. As DNA, the CDR3 is TGTGCCTGGAGCCCTTCCTTAGTCCAAGAGACCCAGTACTTC.

The V and J genes are TRBV5-4 and TRBJ2-1, with 8 bases aligning to TRBD2. The J segment lost 8 bases and the V segment lost 4 bases, leaving 8 bases of the junction unmatched. Germline assignment: CDR1 SGHNT and CDR2 YYREEE (reference sequence). CDR3 length: 14 amino acids. The CDR3 region has the DNA TGTGCCAGCAGCGCGAAGACTAGCGCCGATGAGCAGTTCTTC. Translation gives CASSAKTSADEQFF.

V usage is TRBV27 and J usage is TRBJ1-5, with 8 bases lining up with TRBD1. Trimming at V came to 2 bases and at J to 2 bases, leaving 5 bases not matched to a gene. In germline, CDR1 is MNHEY, CDR2 SMNVEV (reference sequence). The CDR3 runs to 16 residues. For the CDR3, the DNA is TGTGCCAGCAGTTTAAGGGGGACAGGCGGCAATCAGCCCCAGCATTTT. Translation gives CASSLRGTGGNQPQHF.

The chain links TRBV25-1 to TRBJ1-4; TRBD1 matches at 8 bases. The CDR3 extends over 15 amino acids. J lost 4 bases, V lost 4 bases, and 5 bases had no gene match. Germline-derived CDR1 and CDR2 are MGHDK and SYGVNS. DNA of the CDR3: TGTGCCAGCAGTGCACGACAGGGGATTAATGAAAAACTGTTTTTT. Residues: CASSARQGINEKLFF.

The gene calls are TRBV7-2 and TRBJ1-5; D is ambiguous. CDR3 length: 14 residues. V lost 1 base to trimming and J lost 6 bases, with 10 bases between them. Germline V gene lookup returns CDR1 SGHTA and CDR2 FQGNSA. CDR3 protein: CASSLVNLGQPQHF. The CDR3 DNA follows: TGTGCCAGCAGCTTAGTAAATTTAGGTCAGCCCCAGCATTTT.

In the case of this clone: An end of the junction differs from the germline gene, which may be a read error. This sample also contains other DNA sequences that code for the same CDR3. The gene calls are TRBV2 and TRBJ2-2; maybe TRBD1 (5 bases). The CDR3 loop spans 14 amino acids. The V gene's germline CDR1 is SNHLY and CDR2 FYNNEI. The CDR3 loop is CASNERGAVGELFF. The CDR3 DNA sequence: TGTGCCAGCAATGAAAGGGGTGCGGTCGGGGAGCTGTTTTTT.

The chain carries TRBV6-4 and TRBJ2-1, with 9 bases matching TRBD2. Trimming at V came to 3 bases and at J to 0 bases, leaving 3 bases not matched to a gene. CDR1 is MRHNA, CDR2 SNTAGT, per germline. CDR3 length: 16 amino acids. This CDR3 reads CASSEGSGSSYNEQFF. Written as DNA, the CDR3 is TGTGCCAGCAGTGAAGGTAGCGGGAGCTCCTACAATGAGCAGTTCTTC.

The V call is TRBV10-3, the J call TRBJ2-1, with TRBD2 as a possible D gene (5 bases). CDR3 length: 15 residues. In germline, CDR1 is ENHRY, CDR2 SYGVKD. V lost 3 bases to trimming and J lost 9 bases, with 18 bases between them. The CDR3 sequence: CAISEPSYKEVEQFF. The CDR3 coding sequence is TGTGCCATCAGTGAACCAAGTTACAAGGAGGTTGAGCAGTTCTTC.

This clone was recorded once. The rearrangement links TRBV10-3 to TRBJ1-2; D is unclear. Germline V gene data show CDR1 as ENHRY and CDR2 as SYGVKD. V was shortened by 3 bases and J by 8 bases, with 22 bases between the two germline ends. This CDR3 has 16 amino acids. The CDR3, as DNA: TGTGCCATCAGTGATGGCAGGACCCTATCATCGGAGGGCTACACCTTC. It codes for CAISDGRTLSSEGYTF.

The rearrangement uses TRBV28 and TRBJ2-6; TRBD1 might be the D (5 bases). Trimming removed 5 bases at V and 0 bases at J, with 11 bases between. Germline values: CDR1 MDHEN, CDR2 SYDVKM. The CDR3 has 16 residues. CDR3 region: CASSHRQSSGANVLTF. CDR3 nucleotides: TGTGCCAGCAGTCATAGACAGAGCTCTGGGGCCAACGTCCTGACTTTC.

The CDR3 nucleotides read TGCGCCAGCAGCATGGGGACAGGAACATACAATGAGCAGTTCTTC. The encoded protein is CASSMGTGTYNEQFF. V usage is TRBV5-1 and J usage is TRBJ2-1; 8 nucleotides line up with TRBD1. CDR1 is SGHRS and CDR2 is YFSETQ in the germline V gene. With 4 bases clipped from V and 4 bases from J, the junction kept 7 bases outside the gene matches. This CDR3 has 15 amino acids.

J is TRBJ2-2 and V is TRBV27; D unresolved. Germline CDR1 and CDR2: MNHEY and SMNVEV (reference sequence). Between the trimmed V and J ends, which lost 5 bases and 3 bases, there was a span of 10 bases. The CDR3 spans 14 residues. CDR3 in DNA: TGTGCCAGCAGTGTGGGGTGGGACACCGGGGAGCTGTTTTTT. This codes for CASSVGWDTGELFF.

This sequence joins TRBV6-5 and TRBJ2-2; D could derive from TRBD1 or TRBD2 (5 bases each). Trimming left V 5 bases short and J 6 bases short, with 16 bases between. CDR1 and CDR2 (germline): MNHEY, SVGAGI. This CDR3 has 15 residues. DNA for the CDR3: TGTGCCAGCAGTCCGAGGGGACCCCCGGCCGGGGAGCTGTTTTTT. This translates into CASSPRGPPAGELFF.

The rearrangement links TRBV28 to TRBJ2-4, with a possible D match to TRBD1 (6 bases). Germline V gene sequence: CDR1 MDHEN, CDR2 SYDVKM. Between the trimmed V and J ends, which lost 5 bases and 2 bases, there was a span of 19 bases. The CDR3 runs to 17 residues. The CDR3 region has the DNA TGTGCCAGCAGTCGCCGGACAGACTATAAAACCAAAAACATTCAGTACTTC. Amino acids: CASSRRTDYKTKNIQYF.

The rearrangement joins TRBV7-8 to TRBJ1-1, with D unclear. V gave up 5 bases and J gave up 6 bases, with 16 bases separating them. Germline-derived CDR1 and CDR2 are SGHVS and FQNEAQ. The CDR3 has 14 amino acids. The CDR3 bases are TGTGCCAGCAGCCCAGGACGTGTGAGACCTGAAGCTTTCTTT. Encoded protein: CASSPGRVRPEAFF.

V is TRBV19 and J is TRBJ2-2, with unresolved D. CDR1 is LNHDA and CDR2 is SQIVND in the germline V gene (reference sequence). The CDR3 sequence is 14 residues long. The V and J ends lost 3 bases and 6 bases respectively, with 11 bases between them. The CDR3: CASSIEDWPGELFF. CDR3 nucleotides: TGTGCCAGTAGTATCGAGGATTGGCCCGGGGAGCTGTTTTTT.

This chain uses TRBV30 with TRBJ2-4, with D hard to call. The CDR3 covers 17 residues. V shed 3 bases and J shed 0 bases, with 18 bases lying between them. CDR1 and CDR2 (germline): GTSNPN, SVGIG (reference sequence). The CDR3 loop reads CAWSERDTRLAKNIQYF. CDR3 DNA: TGTGCCTGGAGCGAGAGAGATACACGACTAGCCAAAAACATTCAGTACTTC.

The chain links TRBV27 to TRBJ2-3, with 10 bases identical to TRBD1. Germline V gives CDR1 MNHEY, CDR2 SMNVEV (reference sequence). The CDR3 consists of 15 residues. V shed 4 bases and J 1 base; nucleotides not matched to a gene: 2. CDR3 protein: CASSWGTGGTDTQYF. CDR3 DNA sequence: TGTGCCAGCAGTTGGGGGACAGGGGGCACAGATACGCAGTATTTT.

The chain joins TRBV5-6 to TRBJ2-4; D is perhaps TRBD1 (6 bases). The CDR3 runs to 14 residues. Germline lookup yields CDR1 SGHDT and CDR2 YYEEEE. Trimming pared 0 bases from V and 5 bases from J, leaving 9 bases between. As DNA, the CDR3 is TGTGCCAGCAGCTTGGACAGGGCCCAAAACATTCAGTACTTC. Its translation: CASSLDRAQNIQYF.

The chain is built from TRBV11-1 and TRBJ1-3, with 8 bases matching TRBD1. Germline V gene sequence: CDR1 SGHAT, CDR2 FQDESV (reference sequence). This CDR3 is built from 13 residues. With V trimmed by 5 bases and J by 8 bases, 5 bases remained unmatched. The CDR3 here is CASSPDREDTIYF. CDR3 coding DNA: TGTGCCAGCAGCCCGGACAGGGAGGACACCATATATTTT.

A word on this clone: Other nucleotide sequences from this sample produce the same CDR3. This sequence joins TRBV19 and TRBJ2-1; D is uncertain. In germline, CDR1 is LNHDA, CDR2 SQIVND (reference sequence). V was cut by 5 bases and J by 1 base, with 6 bases left in between. This CDR3 contains 13 residues. In DNA, the CDR3 is TGTGCCAGTAGTCTCGGATCCTACAATGAGCAGTTCTTC. Protein sequence: CASSLGSYNEQFF.

This chain uses TRBV4-1 with TRBJ2-5; D unclear. V gave up 0 bases and J gave up 2 bases, with 10 bases separating them. From germline, CDR1 is MGHRA and CDR2 YSYEKL. This CDR3 comprises 15 residues. This chain's CDR3 is CASSQDILGQETQYF. CDR3 coding DNA: TGCGCCAGCAGCCAAGATATACTCGGGCAAGAGACCCAGTACTTC.

The chain couples TRBV19 to TRBJ2-3; the match to TRBD2 covers 7 bases. V dropped 3 bases and J dropped 5; count of bases not matched to a gene: 8. CDR3 length: 15 residues. Germline CDR1 LNHDA, CDR2 SQIVND (reference sequence). CDR3 DNA: TGTGCCAGTAGTATGGTCGCGGGAGTTGGAGATACGCAGTATTTT. Protein product: CASSMVAGVGDTQYF.